The 18 T cell receptor beta chains presented below share a single source sample, sequenced in a study of shared T cell receptors in the human thymus. Only in-frame clones appear in the TCRdb table, and some are missing; sequencing was by immunoSEQ multiplex PCR. The sample holds hundreds of thousands of clones, around 87% seen once. These data also featured in a second study, about human thymus T cells.

The sequenced sample consisted of thymocytes. These receptors all come from a boy younger than two with a congenital heart defect.

The V gene is TRBV5-1, the J gene TRBJ2-2; 10 nucleotides match TRBD1. The V gene end was trimmed by 3 bases and the J gene end by 1 base; junction bases not matched to a gene: 9. Germline V gene data show CDR1 as SGHRS and CDR2 as YFSETQ. This CDR3 region has 18 residues. For the CDR3, the DNA is TGCGCCAGCAGCTCCCTCCTGAGGACAGGGGGGAACACCGGGGAGCTGTTTTTT. Translation gives CASSSLLRTGGNTGELFF.

The rearrangement joins TRBV4-2 to TRBJ2-7; D might be TRBD2 (5 bases). The germline CDR1 and CDR2 sequences are LGHNA and YNFKEQ. V was cut by 0 bases and J by 0 bases, with 15 bases left in between. The CDR3 has 17 amino acids. The CDR3 reads CASSQDLREPPSYEQYF. CDR3 bases: TGTGCCAGCAGCCAAGATTTGAGGGAGCCCCCCTCCTACGAGCAGTACTTC.

The V call is TRBV9, the J call TRBJ2-5; 7 positions match TRBD1. Unmatched junction bases numbered 5, after V lost 4 bases and J lost 2 bases. CDR3 length: 14 residues. CDR1 is SGDLS, CDR2 YYNGEE, per germline. CDR3 sequence reads: CASSPRDSQETQYF. The CDR3 nucleotides read TGTGCCAGCAGCCCCCGGGACAGTCAAGAGACCCAGTACTTC.

The rearrangement joins TRBV5-1 to TRBJ2-5, with 7 positions matching TRBD1. The CDR3 extends over 18 amino acids. Germline CDR1 reads SGHRS; CDR2 reads YFSETQ. V was clipped by 0 bases and J by 1 base; unmatched bases: 12. The CDR3 spells CASSLGYRERTGQETQYF. CDR3 DNA sequence: TGCGCCAGCAGCTTGGGGTACAGAGAGAGGACAGGCCAAGAGACCCAGTACTTC.

CDR3 sequence (DNA): TGCGCCAGCAGCCAAGAATTAATTTCAAATACAGACTCCTACAATGAGCAGTTCTTC. The encoded protein is CASSQELISNTDSYNEQFF. The rearrangement links TRBV4-3 to TRBJ2-1; D is undetermined. The germline V gene encodes CDR1 LGHNA and CDR2 YSLEER. V gave up 0 bases and J gave up 0 bases, with 18 bases separating them. The CDR3 contains 19 residues.

This rearrangement joins TRBV15 to TRBJ2-7; the match to TRBD1 covers 7 bases. Germline V CDR1 and CDR2: LNHNV, YYDKDF (reference sequence). There are 17 residues in the CDR3. After removal of 6 bases from V and 1 base from J, the junction contained 15 bases not matched to a gene. CDR3 coding DNA: TGTGCCACCAGATCGACAGGGTACCCGCTGGGGTCCTACGAGCAGTACTTC. Translation: CATRSTGYPLGSYEQYF. Drawing the rest from reference TRBV15 and TRBJ2-7, the complete variable domain is DAMVIQNPRYQVTQFGKPVTLSCSQTLNHNVMYWYQQKSSQAPKLLFHYYDKDFNNEADTPDNFQSRRPNTSFCFLDIRSPGLGDTAMYLCATRSTGYPLGSYEQYFGPGTRLTVT.

The rearrangement uses TRBV4-1 and TRBJ2-5, with 7 bases identical to TRBD1. Germline trimming cut 0 bases from V and 0 bases from J; bases unmatched to any gene: 4. There are 16 residues in the CDR3. The germline V gene encodes CDR1 MGHRA and CDR2 YSYEKL. The CDR3 DNA reads as TGCGCCAGCAGCCAAGAGGAGACAGGGTACCAAGAGACCCAGTACTTC. Translating it yields CASSQEETGYQETQYF.

This clone appeared a single time. Other nucleotide sequences from this sample produce the same CDR3. The chain joins TRBV5-4 to TRBJ2-1, with 11 nucleotides matching TRBD2. V dropped 2 bases and J dropped 2; count of bases not matched to a gene: 0. Germline lookup yields CDR1 SGHNT and CDR2 YYREEE (reference sequence). The CDR3 has 15 amino acids. The CDR3 DNA reads as TGTGCCAGCAGCTTTAGCGGGGGGGCCTACAATGAGCAGTTCTTC. Protein product: CASSFSGGAYNEQFF.

This chain uses TRBV6-1 with TRBJ2-7; 7 bases agree with TRBD1. V dropped 6 bases and J dropped 0; count of bases not matched to a gene: 11. The germline CDR1 and CDR2 sequences are MNHNS and SASEGT. This CDR3 comprises 16 residues. The CDR3 reads CASRERGTEYSYEQYF. Written as DNA, the CDR3 is TGTGCCAGCAGGGAACGAGGGACAGAATACTCCTACGAGCAGTACTTC.

This clone turned up a few times. This rearrangement joins TRBV7-9 to TRBJ2-1, with TRBD2 matching over 12 bases. Germline CDR1 SEHNR, CDR2 FQNEAQ (reference sequence). The CDR3 is 15 residues long. The trim removed 1 base at V and 12 bases at J, leaving 7 bases unmatched. This chain's CDR3 is CASSLGASGGAGQFF. For the CDR3, the DNA is TGTGCCAGCAGCTTAGGCGCTAGCGGGGGGGCCGGGCAGTTCTTC.

This chain links TRBV7-9 with TRBJ2-3; 7 bases align to TRBD2. The CDR3 consists of 16 residues. Trimming at V came to 1 base and at J to 1 base, leaving 5 bases not matched to a gene. From germline, CDR1 is SEHNR and CDR2 FQNEAQ (reference sequence). The CDR3 DNA reads as TGTGCCAGCAGCTTAGTTACGGGGGGAGGCACAGATACGCAGTATTTT. Amino acid sequence: CASSLVTGGGTDTQYF.

V is TRBV5-1 and J is TRBJ2-5; 7 bases map to TRBD1. Germline V gene sequence: CDR1 SGHRS, CDR2 YFSETQ. This CDR3 is built from 15 residues. V dropped 4 bases and J dropped 1; count of bases not matched to a gene: 7. The CDR3 region has the DNA TGCGCCAGCAGCATCGGACAGGTTCCCCAAGAGACCCAGTACTTC. Translation: CASSIGQVPQETQYF.

Concerning this clone: Other DNA variants within this sample encode the same CDR3. The CDR3 reads CASLAVPQRDEQFF. The CDR3 DNA reads TGTGCCAGCCTAGCGGTACCTCAACGGGATGAGCAGTTCTTC. The V call is TRBV28, the J call TRBJ2-1; TRBD2 aligns across 7 bases. Germline values: CDR1 MDHEN, CDR2 SYDVKM. Trimming took 8 bases from V and 8 from J; bases not matched to a gene: 12. The CDR3 contains 14 residues.

This sequence joins TRBV5-6 and TRBJ2-1; 8 nucleotides agree with TRBD2. Germline CDR1 is SGHDT and CDR2 is YYEEEE. Trimming took 1 base from V and 3 from J; bases not matched to a gene: 12. The CDR3 contains 18 residues. The chain's CDR3 is CASSLCAYRRGDYNEQFF. For the CDR3, the DNA is TGTGCCAGCAGCTTGTGTGCCTATAGGCGGGGGGACTACAATGAGCAGTTCTTC.

The rearrangement joins TRBV6-5 to TRBJ2-7, with D tentatively TRBD1 (6 bases). The CDR3 extends over 15 amino acids. The ends were cut back, 6 bases at V and 1 base at J, with 16 bases in the middle. CDR1 is MNHEY and CDR2 is SVGAGI in the germline V gene. CDR3 nucleotide sequence: TGTGCCAGCAGGATCACAGGGCATTTTTCCTACGAGCAGTACTTC. Amino acids: CASRITGHFSYEQYF.

The chain carries TRBV4-3 and TRBJ2-7; D not certain. V lost 1 base and J lost 0, with 10 bases in between. Germline-derived CDR1 and CDR2 are LGHNA and YSLEER. The CDR3 length is 15 residues. CDR3 amino acids: CASSQAFKSSYEQYF. Here the CDR3 DNA reads TGCGCCAGCAGCCAAGCCTTTAAGAGCTCCTACGAGCAGTACTTC.

The chain recombines TRBV10-3 with TRBJ1-2; 7 bases line up with TRBD1. The V segment lost 0 bases and the J segment 4 bases; nucleotides outside the gene matches: 14. This CDR3 spans 18 amino acids. The germline V gene encodes CDR1 ENHRY and CDR2 SYGVKD. The chain's CDR3 is CAISESIVATGSIYGYTF. Written as DNA, the CDR3 is TGTGCCATCAGTGAGTCGATAGTGGCGACAGGGAGTATCTATGGCTACACCTTC.

The gene calls are TRBV5-6 and TRBJ2-2; maybe TRBD1 (6 bases). Germline V gene lookup returns CDR1 SGHDT and CDR2 YYEEEE. The CDR3 sequence is 15 residues long. V lost 4 bases and J 3 bases, leaving 13 bases between the germline ends. The CDR3: CASSRTDSHTGELFF. The CDR3 coding sequence is TGTGCCAGCAGCCGAACGGACAGCCACACCGGGGAGCTGTTTTTT.